Reported below is one TCR beta chain. The data belong to a study of blood T cell repertoires in COVID-19. Turning to the study itself: The United States, Italy and Spain supplied acute and convalescent COVID-19 samples. T cells, B-cell-depleted T cells, or PBMCs provided the cDNA or gDNA that served as material.

Trimming took off 1 base at V and 5 bases at J, with 14 bases between the two ends. CDR1 and CDR2 (germline): SGHAT, FQNNGV. CDR3 length: 15 residues. In the original analysis: Amplification with reference gene primers provided the estimates of nucleated cell counts. Some clones are missing from TCRdb's copy, which holds only in-frame ones; the method was immunoSEQ multiplex PCR. V and J calls and clone size are those listed in that table; D and trimming were worked out from the DNA. The sample has some 44,000 clones, around 93% seen once; the top ten hold 12%. The sequence was collected from a human donor in a cohort sampled during active COVID-19. The sequencing input was peripheral blood. This chain connects TRBV11-2 to TRBJ1-2, with D maybe TRBD1 (5 bases). CDR3 nucleotides: TGTGCCAGCAGCTTAGCGCCGGGGGTCGGATATGGCTACACCTTC. Translation: CASSLAPGVGYGYTF.